A selection of T cell receptor beta chains follows, all from one sample in a study of human T cells and chemical hapten exposure. TCRdb redid the calling of the RACE reads with MiXCR, one entry per CDR3 protein. The table has a few hundred thousand distinct CDR3 sequences, around 5.5% seen once. The material sequenced was whole blood, taken in connection with sensitization to the hapten diphenylcyclopropenone (DPC). The source of these receptors is a woman under 30 with alopecia areata. Some clones in this sample may be carry-over from other donors' samples. The CDR3 runs from the conserved cysteine through the conserved F or W. The D gene is left open where the match is weak. Size is omitted from some rows. Given values are once, few, many or a class for expanded clones.

len	abundance	d_gene	v_gene	j_gene	CDR3aa	CDR3nt
20	NA	TRBD2	TRBV3-1	TRBJ2-3	CASSQEMSLGLAGGHDTQYF	TGTGCCAGCAGCCAAGAAATGAGTCTGGGACTAGCGGGGGGGCATGATACGCAGTATTTT
14	NA	NA	TRBV4-2	TRBJ2-3	CASSQGLTPDTQYF	TGTGCCAGCAGCCAAGGTCTGACTCCAGATACGCAGTATTTT
13	NA	NA	TRBV27	TRBJ1-2	CASSLTWNYGYTF	TGTGCCAGCAGTTTAACATGGAACTATGGCTACACCTTC
19	NA	NA	TRBV14	TRBJ2-6	CASSHTSGPGFSGANVLTF	TGTGCCAGCAGCCACACATCGGGACCCGGCTTCTCTGGGGCCAACGTCCTGACTTTC
16	NA	NA	TRBV5-6	TRBJ1-6	CASSLGAITTNSPLHF	TGTGCCAGCAGCTTGGGCGCGATTACTACTAATTCACCCCTCCACTTT
16	few	NA	TRBV5-4	TRBJ2-1	CASSQGGRGVDNEQFF	TGTGCCAGCAGCCAAGGTGGGCGGGGCGTTGACAATGAGCAGTTCTTC
14	many	TRBD1	TRBV29-1	TRBJ1-3	CSVTQGTPGNTIYF	TGCAGCGTTACACAGGGGACCCCTGGAAACACCATATATTTT
16	few	TRBD2	TRBV9	TRBJ2-6	CASSPREGWGANVLTF	TGTGCCAGCAGCCCCCGGGAGGGGTGGGGGGCCAACGTCCTGACTTTC
12	many	TRBD1	TRBV7-9	TRBJ2-7	CATRGQGGEQYF	TGTGCCACCCGGGGACAGGGAGGGGAGCAGTACTTC
11	NA	NA	TRBV10-3	TRBJ2-1	CAIRSNDEQFF	TGTGCCATCCGAAGCAACGATGAGCAGTTCTTC
15	many	NA	TRBV4-3	TRBJ1-2	CASSQVPSLRGGYTF	TGCGCCAGCAGCCAAGTCCCTTCCTTGAGGGGAGGCTACACCTTC
15	NA	NA	TRBV7-8	TRBJ2-3	CASLRLAVSTDTQYF	TGTGCCAGTTTACGATTAGCGGTTAGCACAGATACGCAGTATTTT
15	NA	NA	TRBV6-5	TRBJ2-3	CTSRVQHHLTDTQYF	TGTACATCACGGGTCCAGCACCATCTCACAGATACGCAGTATTTT